These 18 T cell receptor beta chains share one sample of origin, sequenced in a study of technical replicates of blood from a few donors. Sequencing used immunoSEQ multiplex PCR; TCRdb keeps in-frame clones, though not all of them. The sample lists tens of thousands of clones, over 85% occurring once. Sequencing was performed on T cells isolated from PBMCs. These receptors were obtained from a human donor in good health.

CDR3 nucleotide sequence: TGTGCCAGCAGCGTAGAGCCCTCGGGACAGGGAATCACCTACGAGCAGTACTTC. It codes for CASSVEPSGQGITYEQYF. The V gene is TRBV9, the J gene TRBJ2-7; 9 bases fit TRBD1. The CDR3 is 18 amino acids. Per germline, CDR1 SGDLS and CDR2 YYNGEE. J gave up 2 bases and V 0 bases, and 12 bases lay outside the gene matches.

The CDR3 DNA reads TGTGCCAGCAGCGTAGGCACAGGGGGAAGAAATCAGCCCCAGCATTTT. It encodes CASSVGTGGRNQPQHF. The chain combines TRBV9 with TRBJ1-5; 8 bases match TRBD1. CDR1 SGDLS and CDR2 YYNGEE come from the germline V gene. The trim removed 0 bases at V and 4 bases at J, leaving 6 bases unmatched. The CDR3 covers 16 residues.

This clone was observed a single time. J is TRBJ2-1 and V is TRBV5-1; D remains unclear. CDR1 is SGHRS and CDR2 is YFSETQ in the germline V gene. The CDR3 contains 14 residues. V shed 1 base and J shed 2 bases, with 7 bases lying between them. The CDR3, as DNA: TGCGCCAGCAGCTTGACAGAAGCCTACAATGAGCAGTTCTTC. The encoded protein is CASSLTEAYNEQFF.

The CDR3 DNA sequence: TGTGCCAGCAGCCCACTACCGAGGAACACTGAAGCTTTCTTT. Its translation: CASSPLPRNTEAFF. V usage is TRBV14 and J usage is TRBJ1-1; D call uncertain. From germline, CDR1 is SGHDN and CDR2 FVKESK. The CDR3 extends over 14 amino acids. Deletions cut 4 bases from V and 1 base from J, with 10 bases between. Complete variable domain (other parts from reference TRBV14 and TRBJ1-1): EAGVTQFPSHSVIEKGQTVTLRCDPISGHDNLYWYRRVMGKEIKFLLHFVKESKQDESGMPNNRFLAERTGGTYSTLKVQPAELEDSGVYFCASSPLPRNTEAFFGQGTRLTVV.

The V gene is TRBV28, the J gene TRBJ2-3; D ambiguous. Trimming removed 6 bases from V and 3 bases from J, with 7 bases in between. Per the germline V gene, CDR1 is MDHEN and CDR2 is SYDVKM. CDR3 length: 12 amino acids. CDR3 bases: TGTGCCAGCAGGGTGAGTACAGATACGCAGTATTTT. Its translation is CASRVSTDTQYF.

V usage is TRBV19 and J usage is TRBJ2-4, with D perhaps matching TRBD1 (5 bases). V was cut by 4 bases and J by 6 bases, with 16 bases left in between. CDR3 length equals 15 residues. The germline CDR1 and CDR2 sequences are LNHDA and SQIVND (reference sequence). The CDR3 is CASSTGQGPLNIQYF. Written as DNA, the CDR3 is TGTGCCAGTAGTACGGGCCAGGGTCCTCTAAACATTCAGTACTTC. Based on the CDR3 plus reference TRBV19 and TRBJ2-4, the full variable domain is DGGITQSPKYLFRKEGQNVTLSCEQNLNHDAMYWYRQDPGQGLRLIYYSQIVNDFQKGDIAEGYSVSREKKESFPLTVTSAQKNPTAFYLCASSTGQGPLNIQYFGAGTRLSVL.

The chain recombines TRBV18 with TRBJ1-2, with D perhaps TRBD1 (5 bases). The CDR3 covers 14 residues. From germline, CDR1 is KGHSH and CDR2 LQKENI. Trimming took off 3 bases at V and 7 bases at J, with 15 bases between the two ends. The chain's CDR3 is CASSPTSREGGYTF. The CDR3 bases are TGTGCCAGCTCACCTACAAGCAGGGAGGGTGGCTACACCTTC. Supplemented by reference TRBV18 and TRBJ1-2, the full variable domain reads NAGVMQNPRHLVRRRGQEARLRCSPMKGHSHVYWYRQLPEEGLKFMVYLQKENIIDESGMPKERFSAEFPKEGPSILRIQQVVRGDSAAYFCASSPTSREGGYTFGSGTRLTVV.

The genes are TRBV12-5 and TRBJ2-1, with D possibly TRBD2 on 6 matching bases. The V end was cut by 3 bases, the J end by 16 bases, with 13 bases between. Germline CDR1 LGHNT, CDR2 FRNRAP. CDR3 length equals 11 residues. The CDR3 protein is CASGFRDSSFF. The CDR3 nucleotides read TGTGCTAGTGGTTTCCGGGACTCCTCCTTCTTC.

V and J are TRBV6-6 and TRBJ1-2; D perhaps matches TRBD1 (6 bases). The germline V gene has CDR1 MNHNY and CDR2 SVGAGI (reference sequence). The CDR3 spans 12 residues. Trimming stripped 5 bases from V and 6 bases from J, with 10 bases between. DNA for the CDR3: TGTGCCAGCAGTGACCAGGGGAATGGCTACACCTTC. Protein: CASSDQGNGYTF.

This clone was seen only once. The chain has TRBV7-6 and TRBJ1-3, with D possibly being TRBD1 (6 bases). Germline values: CDR1 SGHVS, CDR2 FNYEAQ. V dropped 5 bases and J dropped 4 bases, with 9 bases sitting between them. This CDR3 spans 13 amino acids. The CDR3: CASSTGQGNTIYF. Here the CDR3 DNA reads TGTGCCAGCAGCACAGGACAGGGAAACACCATATATTTT.

The chain carries TRBV27 and TRBJ2-7, with TRBD1 matching 9 bases. After removal of 8 bases from V and 2 bases from J, the junction contained 1 base not matched to a gene. The CDR3 contains 12 residues. CDR1 MNHEY and CDR2 SMNVEV come from the germline V gene (reference sequence). CDR3 nucleotide sequence: TGTGCCAGCGGACAGGGGACCTACGAGCAGTACTTC. Translation gives CASGQGTYEQYF.

DNA for the CDR3: TGTGCCAGCAGTTTATCCGGGGTGCGAATCCAAGAGACCCAGTACTTC. Amino acid sequence: CASSLSGVRIQETQYF. The chain recombines TRBV27 with TRBJ2-5, with a possible D match to TRBD2 (5 bases). Germline assignment: CDR1 MNHEY and CDR2 SMNVEV (reference sequence). The CDR3 contains 16 residues. V gave up 0 bases and J gave up 1 base, with 12 bases separating them.

The rearrangement uses TRBV7-3 and TRBJ2-5; the D is unclear. The germline gives CDR1 SGHTA, CDR2 FQGTGA. The CDR3 contains 13 residues. Trimming removed 3 bases at V and 5 bases at J, with 10 bases between. The CDR3 coding sequence is TGTGCCAGCAGCTTCAATTCCCGGGAGACCCAGTACTTC. It specifies CASSFNSRETQYF.

The chain has TRBV28 and TRBJ2-5; D is undetermined. The CDR3 loop spans 15 amino acids. The germline V gene has CDR1 MDHEN and CDR2 SYDVKM. V shed 3 bases and J shed 0 bases, with 11 bases lying between them. This CDR3 is CASSFQDSNQETQYF. The DNA for the CDR3 is TGTGCCAGCAGTTTCCAGGATTCAAACCAAGAGACCCAGTACTTC.

The chain recombines TRBV4-3 with TRBJ2-1, with 7 bases identical to TRBD1. The ends lost 5 bases at V and 4 bases at J; junction bases unmatched: 11. From germline, CDR1 is LGHNA and CDR2 YSLEER. CDR3 length equals 16 residues. The DNA for the CDR3 is TGCGCCAGCAGCGGCTATACACGGGGACAGTACAATGAGCAGTTCTTC. Translating it yields CASSGYTRGQYNEQFF.

This chain uses TRBV6-6 with TRBJ2-3; no clear D. CDR1 and CDR2 (germline): MNHNY, SVGAGI (reference sequence). The CDR3 has 11 residues. V lost 5 bases, J lost 6 bases, and 6 bases lay in between. The CDR3 sequence: CASSTEDTQYF. Written as DNA, the CDR3 is TGTGCCAGCAGTACCGAGGATACGCAGTATTTT.

This clone has just one count. The rearrangement joins TRBV19 to TRBJ2-2; maybe TRBD2 (6 bases). Trimming removed 9 bases at V and 2 bases at J, with 13 bases between. The CDR3 is made up of 14 amino acids. The V gene's germline CDR1 is LNHDA and CDR2 SQIVND (reference sequence). CDR3 DNA: TGTGCCAGCCGGGGGTCTTTAAACACCGGGGAGCTGTTTTTT. This encodes CASRGSLNTGELFF.

The CDR3 DNA reads as TGTGCCAGCAGCTTGGGCGGGCTCTACGAGCAGTACTTC. This gives the protein CASSLGGLYEQYF. This chain connects TRBV5-4 to TRBJ2-7, with a weak D call TRBD2 (5 bases). V was trimmed by 0 bases and J by 3 bases, leaving 7 bases between them. This CDR3 spans 13 amino acids. The germline V gene has CDR1 SGHNT and CDR2 YYREEE (reference sequence).